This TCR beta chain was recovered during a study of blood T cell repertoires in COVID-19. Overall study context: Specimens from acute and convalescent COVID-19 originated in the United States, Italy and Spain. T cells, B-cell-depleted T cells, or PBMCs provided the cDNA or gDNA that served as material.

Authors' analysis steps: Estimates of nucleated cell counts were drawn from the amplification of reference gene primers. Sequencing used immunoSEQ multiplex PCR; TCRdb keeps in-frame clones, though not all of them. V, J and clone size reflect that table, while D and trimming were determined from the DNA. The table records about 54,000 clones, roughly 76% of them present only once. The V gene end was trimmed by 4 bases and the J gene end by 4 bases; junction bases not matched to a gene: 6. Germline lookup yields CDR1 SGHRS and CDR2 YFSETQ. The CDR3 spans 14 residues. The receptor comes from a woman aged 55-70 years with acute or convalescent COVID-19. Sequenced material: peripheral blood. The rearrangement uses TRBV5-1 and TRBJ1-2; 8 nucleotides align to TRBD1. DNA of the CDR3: TGCGCCAGCAGCCCGCCGGGACAGGCCTATGGCTACACCTTC. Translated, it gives CASSPPGQAYGYTF.